This entry is about one T cell receptor (beta chain). The data originate from a study of shared clonotypes between healthy human individuals. CDR3 length: 13 amino acids. Trimming cost V 10 bases and J 1 base, with 13 bases left between them. CDR1 is LNHDA and CDR2 is SQIVND in the germline V gene (reference sequence). Profiling relied on immunoSEQ multiplex PCR, and the TCRdb table lists in-frame clones only, not all of them. Among about 320,000 clones listed, around 87% were seen once. The sequence derives from a man aged 18 to 30 in good health. The sequencing sample was made of memory CD8+ T cells sorted from blood. Described subset: CD45RO+ cells pooled with CCR7-negative TemRA cells. This chain uses TRBV19 with TRBJ1-1, with no clear D. In DNA, the CDR3 is TGTGCCACTGATCGGGGTCAGAACACTGAAGCTTTCTTT. Its protein product is CATDRGQNTEAFF.